This TCR beta chain was identified during a study of shared clonotypes between healthy human individuals. Study-wide results and caveats: The represented genetic and exposure-history diversity was limited by the small number of donors.

The protocol was immunoSEQ multiplex PCR, while the TCRdb copy is restricted to in-frame clones and leaves out a portion. The repertoire holds about 1.5 million clones, with approximately 98% as singletons. Germline V gene data show CDR1 as MGHDK and CDR2 as SYGVNS. This CDR3 region has 13 residues. Trimming took 5 bases from V and 8 from J, leaving 13 bases between them. Of note for this clone: The antigen remains unidentified.

The sequenced sample consisted of naive CD4+ T cells sorted from blood. The subset: CD45RA+ positively selected. The V and J genes are TRBV25-1 and TRBJ2-4; the D call may be TRBD1 or TRBD2 (6 bases each). The origin of this receptor is a young man in good health. DNA for the CDR3: TGTGCCAGCAGTCGGGGGCGCGGATACATTCAGTACTTC. Protein product: CASSRGRGYIQYF. Based on the CDR3 plus reference TRBV25-1 and TRBJ2-4, the full variable domain is EADIYQTPRYLVIGTGKKITLECSQTMGHDKMYWYQQDPGMELHLIHYSYGVNSTEKGDLSSESTVSRIRTEHFPLTLESARPSHTSQYLCASSRGRGYIQYFGAGTRLSVL.